This is a list of T cell receptor beta chains from one sample in a study of T cell repertoires in cytomegalovirus infection. One entry per CDR3 protein results from TCRdb running MiXCR on the reads. The sample contains 200,000 to 300,000 distinct CDR3 sequences, around 13% of which appear only once. Sequenced input: PBMCs. The source of these receptors is a human donor in good health (CMV status not recorded). Some clones in this sample may be carry-over from other donors' samples. The CDR3 runs from the conserved cysteine through the conserved F or W. D genes are given only for firm matches. Expanded clones get a size class; other rows say once, few or many, or leave the size out.

j_gene | d_gene | abundance | v_gene | CDR3nt | CDR3aa
TRBJ2-7 | . | . | TRBV12-3/TRBV12-4 | TGTGCCAGCTCCCCCAGGGGGGGACCCTCCTACGAGCAGTACTTC | CASSPRGGPSYEQYF
TRBJ1-4 | TRBD1 | . | TRBV25-1 | TGTGCCAGCAGTGGGGACAGGGGGCGTGAAAAACTGTTTTTT | CASSGDRGREKLFF
TRBJ1-5 | . | many | TRBV19 | TGTGCCAGTAGTACAGGGGTTAGTCAGCCCCAGCATTTT | CASSTGVSQPQHF
TRBJ1-5 | . | few | TRBV7-9 | TGTGCCAGCAGCCCAATCTCTGTCCAGCCCCAGCATTTT | CASSPISVQPQHF
TRBJ2-5 | TRBD2 | many | TRBV28 | TGTGCCAGCAGCTCTAGCGGGAGGGCCCGAGAGACCCAGTACTTC | CASSSSGRARETQYF
TRBJ1-4 | . | few | TRBV7-9 | TGTGCCAGCAGCCCCGGCGAGCAGGGGAATCGTGAAAAACTGTTTTTT | CASSPGEQGNREKLFF
TRBJ2-7 | . | . | TRBV7-3 | TGTGCCAGCAGCTCCTCCTCCGACAATTACGAGCAGTACTTC | CASSSSSDNYEQYF
TRBJ2-7 | . | . | TRBV7-9 | TGTGCCAGCAGTTCGTCCGGGGGGCTAGAACCCAACGAGCAGTACTTC | CASSSSGGLEPNEQYF
TRBJ1-1 | . | few | TRBV7-9 | TGTGCCAGCAGCTTAGTTGAAGGGTGGAATGCTGAAGCTTTCTTT | CASSLVEGWNAEAFF
TRBJ1-5 | . | few | TRBV15 | TGTGCCACCAGCAGAGATAGAGGGGACGGGCAGCCCCAGCATTTT | CATSRDRGDGQPQHF
TRBJ2-7 | . | . | TRBV7-8 | TGTGCCAGCAGCTTAAATCGGGGGCTTGAGTACGAGCAGTACTTC | CASSLNRGLEYEQYF
TRBJ2-5 | TRBD2 | . | TRBV7-2 | TGTGCCAGCAGCACCTTCGCGGGAGGAGGTGAGACCCAGTACTTC | CASSTFAGGGETQYF
TRBJ2-7 | . | medium-sized | TRBV7-2 | TGTGCCAGCAGCTCTAGCGTCGACGAGCAGTACTTC | CASSSSVDEQYF
TRBJ2-7 | . | . | TRBV20-1 | TGCAGTGCTAAAGACCGGGTGTCAGCGGTTGAGCAGTACTTC | CSAKDRVSAVEQYF
TRBJ1-1 | . | many | TRBV7-2 | TGTGCCAGCAGCCGGGAGACTCGCGGGACTGAAGCTTTCTTT | CASSRETRGTEAFF
TRBJ2-1 | TRBD1 | few | TRBV20-1 | TGCAGTGCTCGGGACAGAAGCTTTTACAATGAGCAGTTCTTC | CSARDRSFYNEQFF
TRBJ1-1 | TRBD1 | many | TRBV5-6 | TGTGCCAGCAGTCGCGGGGACAGGGGGTTGGACACTGAAGCTTTCTTT | CASSRGDRGLDTEAFF
TRBJ2-1 | TRBD2 | few | TRBV29-1 | TGCAGCGCTACCAGCGGGGTCTCCTACAATGAGCAGTTCTTC | CSATSGVSYNEQFF
TRBJ2-7 | . | . | TRBV5-5 | TGTGCCAGCAGCTGGAATTCGTTGGGGAACGAGCAGTACTTC | CASSWNSLGNEQYF
TRBJ2-7 | . | many | TRBV28 | TGTGCCAGCAGTTCGGAACCGAGCTCCTACGAGCAGTACTTC | CASSSEPSSYEQYF
TRBJ2-5 | . | many | TRBV7-2 | TGTGCCAGCAGCTTAAATCCAGCCGGGCAAGAGACCCAGTACTTC | CASSLNPAGQETQYF
TRBJ2-2 | . | many | TRBV7-2 | TGTGCCAGCAGCTTCAAGTATGACACCGGGGAGCTGTTTTTT | CASSFKYDTGELFF
TRBJ2-5 | TRBD2 | many | TRBV6-6 | TGTGCCAGCAGTCCTGGGACTAGCGGGAGTAAGACCCAGTACTTC | CASSPGTSGSKTQYF
TRBJ2-2 | . | few | TRBV12-3/TRBV12-4 | TGTGCCAGCAGTTCAAAAGTCCCCCCCGGGGAGCTGTTTTTT | CASSSKVPPGELFF
TRBJ2-7 | TRBD1 | few | TRBV25-1 | TGTGCCAGCAGTGCGTCGGACAGGGGCCACGAGCAGTACTTC | CASSASDRGHEQYF
TRBJ1-1 | TRBD1 | few | TRBV5-1 | TGCGCCAGCAGCTTGGGGGATACGATAGACAGGGAACGGACTGAAGCTTTCTTT | CASSLGDTIDRERTEAFF
TRBJ2-1 | . | . | TRBV6-5 | TGTGCCAGCAGTTACTCGGGCAGGCCCACTGAGCAGTTCTTC | CASSYSGRPTEQFF
TRBJ1-5 | TRBD1 | . | TRBV24-1 | TGTGCCACCAGCGGACAGGGGATAGTTAAGCCCCAGCATTTT | CATSGQGIVKPQHF
TRBJ1-1 | . | few | TRBV7-9 | TGTGCCAGCATGTCATACGTGGGCACTGAAGCTTTCTTT | CASMSYVGTEAFF
TRBJ2-1 | TRBD1 | few | TRBV27 | TGTGCCAGCAGCCGCCCGGGACAGGGGAATGAGCAGTTCTTC | CASSRPGQGNEQFF
TRBJ1-5 | . | many | TRBV7-9 | TGTGCCAGCAGCTTTGGTAGGGGAGAAGTAGGCCAGCCCCAGCATTTT | CASSFGRGEVGQPQHF
TRBJ2-1 | TRBD2 | many | TRBV7-9 | TGTGCCAGCAGCCCCCGAGGAGCGGGAACCTACAATGAGCAGTTCTTC | CASSPRGAGTYNEQFF
TRBJ1-1 | TRBD1 | many | TRBV19 | TGTGCCAGTATAGTGGGCGGGACAGGGAAGACTGAAGCTTTCTTT | CASIVGGTGKTEAFF
TRBJ1-5 | . | many | TRBV19 | TGTGCCAGTAGTATACGGGTCTATAGCAATCAGCCCCAGCATTTT | CASSIRVYSNQPQHF
TRBJ1-2 | . | many | TRBV7-2 | TGTGCCAGCAGCTTCCCGGACCGCTATGGCTACACCTTC | CASSFPDRYGYTF
TRBJ2-2 | TRBD2 | many | TRBV4-1 | TGCGCCAGCAGCCAAGATCGCTGGCTAGCGGGGGGGCAGGACGGGGAGCTGTTTTTT | CASSQDRWLAGGQDGELFF
TRBJ2-5 | TRBD1 | . | TRBV5-8 | TGTGCCAGCAGTCGACAGGGGATGTCAGAGACCCAGTACTTC | CASSRQGMSETQYF
TRBJ2-5 | TRBD1 | few | TRBV7-6 | TGTGCCAGCAGCTCCAGGGACAGGGGGCAAGAGACCCAGTACTTC | CASSSRDRGQETQYF
TRBJ2-5 | . | . | TRBV27 | TGTGCCAGCAGCAGAAAGTATTCGGAGACCCAGTACTTC | CASSRKYSETQYF
TRBJ2-3 | TRBD2 | many | TRBV6-2/TRBV6-3 | TGTGCCAGCAGCGGTAGCGGGGGGGCGACAGATACGCAGTATTTT | CASSGSGGATDTQYF
TRBJ2-7 | TRBD2 | medium-sized | TRBV7-2 | TGTGCCAGCAGATTAGAGCGGGAGGGGTACGAGCAGTACTTC | CASRLEREGYEQYF
TRBJ1-5 | . | many | TRBV28 | TGTGCCAGCGTTAAAATGGGGGGGCACCAGCCCCAGCATTTT | CASVKMGGHQPQHF
TRBJ2-2 | . | many | TRBV5-4 | TGTGCCAGCAGCGGACAGTTCGCGAACACCGGGGAGCTGTTTTTT | CASSGQFANTGELFF
TRBJ1-1 | TRBD1 | . | TRBV29-1 | TGCAGCGTTCGGACAAGAACAGGGGGGTTCATGAACACTGAAGCTTTCTTT | CSVRTRTGGFMNTEAFF
TRBJ2-5 | . | few | TRBV10-3 | TGTGCCATCAGTGGACGGGGAGGGGGGCAAGAGACCCAGTACTTC | CAISGRGGGQETQYF
TRBJ1-1 | . | . | TRBV29-1 | TGCAGCGTTGAAGGAGGGGTCATGAACACTGAAGCTTTCTTT | CSVEGGVMNTEAFF
TRBJ2-5 | TRBD1 | few | TRBV28 | TGTGCCAGCAGTTGCCCTCCCGGGACAGGGTACCAAGAGACCCAGTACTTC | CASSCPPGTGYQETQYF
TRBJ2-1 | TRBD2 | . | TRBV20-1 | TGCAGTGCTAGAGTTGTGACTAGCGGGACATACAATGAGCAGTTCTTC | CSARVVTSGTYNEQFF
TRBJ2-3 | . | few | TRBV6-5 | TGTGCCAGCAGTTACATGTCGGCGGCAGATACGCAGTATTTT | CASSYMSAADTQYF
TRBJ1-1 | . | many | TRBV7-9 | TGTGCCAGCGACTTTTTAGTCACTGAAGCTTTCTTT | CASDFLVTEAFF
TRBJ1-3 | . | few | TRBV12-3/TRBV12-4 | TGTGCCAGCAGTTTCCTAACGCCTGGAAACACCATATATTTT | CASSFLTPGNTIYF
TRBJ2-5 | . | few | TRBV23-1 | TGCGCCAGCAGTCATTGGGACGAAGAGGAGGAGACCCAGTACTTC | CASSHWDEEEETQYF
TRBJ2-2 | . | few | TRBV19 | TGTGCCAGTAGTATCGGGACATGGGGGCCCTCCGTATGGGAGCTGTTTTTT | CASSIGTWGPSVWELFF
TRBJ1-5 | . | . | TRBV20-1 | TGCAGTGTAAGGGGATCCGGACAGCCCAATCAGCCCCAGCATTTT | CSVRGSGQPNQPQHF
TRBJ2-1 | . | many | TRBV7-3 | TGTGCCAGCAGCCGACAGGTTTACAATGAGCAGTTCTTC | CASSRQVYNEQFF
TRBJ1-6 | . | many | TRBV7-9 | TGTGCCAGCAGCTGGGCGGGACTGACGGATTCACCCCTCCACTTT | CASSWAGLTDSPLHF
TRBJ1-5 | TRBD1 | many | TRBV7-4 | TGTGCCAGCAGCGACGGGACAGGATTTCAGCCCCAGCATTTT | CASSDGTGFQPQHF